These T cell receptor beta chains were read from a single sample in a study of technical replicates of blood from a few donors. Repertoires were generated with immunoSEQ multiplex PCR, while TCRdb's copy carries only in-frame clones and drops some. In the table there are some 77,000 clones, approximately 86% of which are singletons. Sample: PBMCs. The receptors here all came from a human donor in good health. Some clones in this sample may be carry-over from other donors' samples. CDR3s include the opening cysteine and the closing phenylalanine or tryptophan. A D gene is named only where the DNA matches it firmly.

v_gene	j_gene	d_gene	CDR3aa
TRBV4-2	TRBJ2-3	TRBD1	CASSHSADRSTDTQYF
TRBV30	TRBJ2-7	NA	CAWSVLAGSSSYEQYF
TRBV7-9	TRBJ1-2	TRBD1	CASSGDRGGYTF
TRBV18	TRBJ1-6	NA	CASLLQGQYNSPLHF
TRBV5-1	TRBJ2-2	NA	CASSLQDLSTGELFF
TRBV4-2	TRBJ2-1	TRBD2	CASSQEGLAEQFF
TRBV4-2	TRBJ2-7	NA	CASSQFRERPYEQYF
TRBV7-2	TRBJ2-1	NA	CASSQQSSDNNEQFF
TRBV5-1	TRBJ1-1	NA	CASSLGGGRTEAFF
TRBV7-2	TRBJ2-7	TRBD1	CASSRDRDYEQYF
TRBV6-5	TRBJ2-7	NA	CASSKQLAPYEQYF
TRBV23-1	TRBJ2-1	NA	CARDNNEQFF
TRBV27	TRBJ1-6	NA	CASRLEGYNSPLHF
TRBV7-2	TRBJ2-6	TRBD1	CASSLGQGGSGANVLTF
TRBV19	TRBJ1-6	NA	CATRTTGTYNSPLHF
TRBV27	TRBJ2-7	NA	CASSLSGGSYEQYF
TRBV2	TRBJ2-7	TRBD1	CASKLGQGGGGEQYF
TRBV7-3	TRBJ2-5	NA	CASSNDPRETQYF
TRBV7-9	TRBJ1-3	TRBD1	CASSLSSDRGLSGNTIYF
TRBV27	TRBJ1-5	TRBD1	CASSSLRQGRNQPQHF
TRBV5-6	TRBJ2-7	TRBD1	CASSLAVAGGPYEQYF
TRBV6-5	TRBJ1-5	NA	CASSYDGVSNQPQHF
TRBV18	TRBJ2-3	TRBD2	CASSSGGDGTDTQYF
TRBV7-3	TRBJ2-3	NA	CASSFSTSTDTQYF
TRBV5-6	TRBJ2-7	NA	CASSLAGGEQYF
TRBV4-2	TRBJ2-5	TRBD1	CASSPGTGQETQYF
TRBV5-6	TRBJ1-5	TRBD1	CASSFSGGGGNQPQHF
TRBV10-1	TRBJ2-5	NA	CASSEQGSGETQYF
TRBV27	NA	TRBD1	CASSARDSTYEQYF
TRBV9	TRBJ2-3	NA	CASSAGLAQYF
TRBV6-6	TRBJ2-1	NA	CASRLGSLENEQFF
TRBV7-2	TRBJ2-1	TRBD2	CASSLVGGGASYNEQFF
TRBV2	TRBJ1-5	NA	CASSGRRDQPQHF
TRBV11-2	TRBJ2-1	NA	CASSQGRDEQFF
TRBV2	TRBJ2-7	TRBD2	CASRPLGGESYEQYF
TRBV7-2	TRBJ2-7	TRBD1	CASSLQGAGYEQYF
TRBV7-2	TRBJ2-7	TRBD2	CASSQQPSGRYEQYF
TRBV6-6	TRBJ2-3	TRBD1	CASREQGAQGTDTQYF
TRBV15	TRBJ1-1	NA	CATSRDAGGPSHTEAFF
TRBV12-5	TRBJ1-2	NA	CASGFSGGYTF